The rows below give T cell receptor beta chains drawn from one sample of a study of blood T cell repertoires in COVID-19. Here immunoSEQ multiplex PCR was the method, and the copy in TCRdb shows in-frame clones only, minus some. The data contain 150,000 or so clones, about 80% of them singletons. Material: peripheral blood. Receptors originate from a woman aged 40-49 years with COVID-19, enrolled during active disease. Both conserved end residues are trimmed from each CDR3. The order of the fields is V gene, J gene, CDR3 protein.

TRBV11-2	TRBJ2-3	ASSTGTIQITDTQY
TRBV9	TRBJ2-4	ASSPSVTSGSGRRGIQY
TRBV30	TRBJ2-5	AWSPNPGQGLETQY
TRBV6-5	TRBJ2-1	ASKRGNYNEQF
TRBV5-5	TRBJ2-5	ASSLAGYQETQY
TRBV28	TRBJ1-1	ASSPPGQGAMRNTEAF
TRBV23-1	TRBJ2-1	ASRGTGGHCEQF
TRBV11-2	TRBJ2-2	ASSLFTGELF
TRBV5-4	TRBJ1-6	ASSFINSPLH
TRBV7-9	TRBJ1-1	ASSQEGRRAF
TRBV10-3	TRBJ1-2	AISPGARVGGYT
TRBV12-3/TRBV12-4	TRBJ2-5	ASSRTGVETQY
TRBV7-8	TRBJ2-1	ASSPPVHEQF
TRBV5-4	TRBJ2-7	ASSLPTGLSSYEQY
TRBV4-1	TRBJ1-2	ASSHQGNYGYT
TRBV14	TRBJ2-5	ASSQDRGRTQETQY